This entry describes one T cell receptor (beta chain). The sample originates from a study of blood T cell repertoires in COVID-19. Study as a whole: COVID-19 samples collected from the United States, Italy and Spain covered acute and convalescent phases.

Some clones are missing from TCRdb's copy, which holds only in-frame ones; the method was immunoSEQ multiplex PCR. This table holds tens of thousands of clones, around 83% found once. The CDR3 runs to 13 residues. Germline V gene sequence: CDR1 SGHRS, CDR2 YFSETQ. Trimming pared 4 bases from V and 4 bases from J, leaving 10 bases between. The receptor was isolated from a human donor in a cohort sampled during active COVID-19. Sequencing was performed on peripheral blood. The rearrangement links TRBV5-1 to TRBJ2-3; the D gene is possibly TRBD1 (5 bases). Written as DNA, the CDR3 is TGCGCCAGCAGCCCAGGGTCAGCAGATACGCAGTATTTT. Protein sequence: CASSPGSADTQYF.